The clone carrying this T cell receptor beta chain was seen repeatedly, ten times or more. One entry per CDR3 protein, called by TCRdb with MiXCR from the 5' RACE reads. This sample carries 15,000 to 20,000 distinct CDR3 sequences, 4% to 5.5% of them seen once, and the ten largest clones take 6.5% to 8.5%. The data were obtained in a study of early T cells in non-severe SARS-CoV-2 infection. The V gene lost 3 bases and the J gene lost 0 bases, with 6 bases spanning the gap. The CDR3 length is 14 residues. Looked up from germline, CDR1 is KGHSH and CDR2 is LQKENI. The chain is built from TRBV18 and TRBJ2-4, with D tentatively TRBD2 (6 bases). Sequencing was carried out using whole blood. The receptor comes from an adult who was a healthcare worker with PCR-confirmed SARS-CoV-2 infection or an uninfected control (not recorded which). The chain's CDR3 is CASSPGLAKNIQYF. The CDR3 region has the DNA TGTGCCAGCTCACCGGGACTAGCCAAAAACATTCAGTACTTC.